The clone carrying this T cell receptor beta chain was picked up a small number of times. RNA, once extracted, was reverse transcribed into cDNA for use as the sequencing template. Using immunoSEQ multiplex PCR, the repertoire was profiled, and TCRdb retains in-frame clones only, with some absent. The data show 150,000 or so clones, about three fifths seen once. This specimen belongs to a study of CD8+ T cells in alopecia areata. The sequenced material came from CD4+ T cells sorted from blood. The receptor was derived from a human donor in good health.

The DNA of the CDR3 is TGCAGCGTTGGACCTGCTTCGGGACAGGGGGTCCACGAGCAGTACTTC. Protein product: CSVGPASGQGVHEQYF. The V gene is TRBV29-1, the J gene TRBJ2-7; TRBD1 matches 11 bases. CDR3 length equals 16 residues. V gave up 4 bases and J gave up 5 bases; unmatched junction bases: 13. Germline-derived CDR1 and CDR2 are SQVTM and ANQGSEA.